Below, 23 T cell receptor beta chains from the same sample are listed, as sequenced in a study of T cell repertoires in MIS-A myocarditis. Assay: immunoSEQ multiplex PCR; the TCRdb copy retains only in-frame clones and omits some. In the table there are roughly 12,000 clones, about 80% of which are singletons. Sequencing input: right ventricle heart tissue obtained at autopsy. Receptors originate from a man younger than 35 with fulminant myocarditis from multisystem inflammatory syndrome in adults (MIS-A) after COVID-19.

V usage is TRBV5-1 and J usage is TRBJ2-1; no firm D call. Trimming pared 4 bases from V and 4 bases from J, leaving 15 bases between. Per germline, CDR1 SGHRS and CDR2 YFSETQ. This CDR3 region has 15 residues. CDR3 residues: CASSADPSRYNEQFF. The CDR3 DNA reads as TGCGCCAGCAGCGCGGACCCCTCCCGATACAATGAGCAGTTCTTC.

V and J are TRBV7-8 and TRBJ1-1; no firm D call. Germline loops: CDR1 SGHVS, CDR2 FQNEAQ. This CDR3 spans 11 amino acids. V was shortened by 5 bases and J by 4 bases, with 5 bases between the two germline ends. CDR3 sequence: CASSPLTEAFF. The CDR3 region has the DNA TGTGCCAGCAGCCCCCTCACTGAAGCTTTCTTT.

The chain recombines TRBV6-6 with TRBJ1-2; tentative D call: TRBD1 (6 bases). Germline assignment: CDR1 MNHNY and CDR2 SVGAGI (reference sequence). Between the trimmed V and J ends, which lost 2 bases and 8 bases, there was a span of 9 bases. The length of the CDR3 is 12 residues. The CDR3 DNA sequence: TGTGCCAGCAGTTACCAGGGGAACGGCTACACCTTC. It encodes CASSYQGNGYTF.

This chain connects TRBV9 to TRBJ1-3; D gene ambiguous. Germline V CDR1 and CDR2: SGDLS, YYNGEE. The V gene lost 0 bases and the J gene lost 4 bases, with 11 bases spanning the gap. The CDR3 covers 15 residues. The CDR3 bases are TGTGCCAGCAGCGTAGGGCGCCCCACGGGAAACACCATATATTTT. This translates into CASSVGRPTGNTIYF.

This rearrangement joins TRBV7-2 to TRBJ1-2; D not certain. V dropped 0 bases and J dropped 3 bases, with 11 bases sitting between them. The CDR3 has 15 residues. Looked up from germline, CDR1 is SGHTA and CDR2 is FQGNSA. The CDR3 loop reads CASSLATANYYGYTF. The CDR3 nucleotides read TGTGCCAGCAGCTTAGCCACAGCAAATTACTATGGCTACACCTTC.

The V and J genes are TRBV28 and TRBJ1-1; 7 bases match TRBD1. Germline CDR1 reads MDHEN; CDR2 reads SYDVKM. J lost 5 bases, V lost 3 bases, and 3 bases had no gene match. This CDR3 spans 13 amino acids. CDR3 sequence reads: CASSFQGGTEAFF. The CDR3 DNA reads TGTGCCAGCAGTTTCCAGGGGGGTACTGAAGCTTTCTTT.

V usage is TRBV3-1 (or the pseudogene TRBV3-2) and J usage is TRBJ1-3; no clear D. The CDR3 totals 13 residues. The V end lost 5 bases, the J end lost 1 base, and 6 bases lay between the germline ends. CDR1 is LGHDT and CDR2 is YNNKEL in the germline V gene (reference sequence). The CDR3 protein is CASSYSSGNTIYF. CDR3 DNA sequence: TGTGCCAGCAGCTACAGTTCTGGAAACACCATATATTTT.

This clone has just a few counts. CDR3 sequence: CASSRRTQGGIGTGELFF. The CDR3 nucleotides are TGCGCCAGCAGCCGCCGCACCCAGGGGGGGATCGGCACCGGGGAGCTGTTTTTT. The V gene is TRBV4-1, the J gene TRBJ2-2; the D call may be TRBD1 or TRBD2 (7 bases each). This CDR3 contains 18 residues. CDR1 is MGHRA and CDR2 is YSYEKL in the germline V gene. V lost 4 bases and J 4 bases, leaving 22 bases between the germline ends.

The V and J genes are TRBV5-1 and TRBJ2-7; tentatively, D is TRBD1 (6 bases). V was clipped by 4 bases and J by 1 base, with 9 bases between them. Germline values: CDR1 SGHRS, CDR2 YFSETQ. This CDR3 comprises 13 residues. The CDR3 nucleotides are TGCGCCAGCAGCCAGGACAGTTCCTACGAGCAGTACTTC. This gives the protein CASSQDSSYEQYF. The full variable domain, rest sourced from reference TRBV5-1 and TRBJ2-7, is KAGVTQTPRYLIKTRGQQVTLSCSPISGHRSVSWYQQTPGQGLQFLFEYFSETQRNKGNFPGRFSGRQFSNSRSEMNVSTLELGDSALYLCASSQDSSYEQYFGPGTRLTVT.

CDR3 sequence reads: CATSREGGLVYGYTF. In DNA, the CDR3 is TGTGCCACCAGCAGAGAAGGAGGGTTAGTCTATGGCTACACCTTC. The chain has TRBV15 and TRBJ1-2; D is undetermined. V gave up 0 bases and J gave up 4 bases, with 12 bases separating them. Germline-derived CDR1 and CDR2 are LNHNV and YYDKDF (reference sequence). CDR3 length equals 15 residues.

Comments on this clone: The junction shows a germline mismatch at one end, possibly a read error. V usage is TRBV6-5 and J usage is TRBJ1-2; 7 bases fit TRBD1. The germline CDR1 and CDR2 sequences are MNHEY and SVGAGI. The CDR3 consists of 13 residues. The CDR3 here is CASISDRVHGYIF. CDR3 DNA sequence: TGTGCCAGCATAAGCGACAGGGTCCATGGCTACATCTTC.

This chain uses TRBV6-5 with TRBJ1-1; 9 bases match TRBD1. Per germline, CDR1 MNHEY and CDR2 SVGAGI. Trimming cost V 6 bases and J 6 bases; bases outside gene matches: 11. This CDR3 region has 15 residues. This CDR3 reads CASSPDRGGRSEAFF. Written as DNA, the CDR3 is TGTGCCAGCAGCCCGGACAGGGGAGGGCGGTCTGAAGCTTTCTTT.

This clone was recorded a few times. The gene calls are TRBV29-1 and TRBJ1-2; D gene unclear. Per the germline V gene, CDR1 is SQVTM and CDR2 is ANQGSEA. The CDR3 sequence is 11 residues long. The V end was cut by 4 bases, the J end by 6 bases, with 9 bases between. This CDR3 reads CSVGTRNGYTF. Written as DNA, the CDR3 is TGCAGCGTTGGGACGCGGAATGGCTACACCTTC.

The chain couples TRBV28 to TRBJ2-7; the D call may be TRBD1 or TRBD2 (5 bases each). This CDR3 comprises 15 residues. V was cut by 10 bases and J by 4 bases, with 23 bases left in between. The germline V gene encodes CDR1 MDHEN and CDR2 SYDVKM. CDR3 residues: CATYGSERGRYEQYF. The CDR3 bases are TGTGCCACCTATGGGTCGGAGAGGGGCAGGTACGAGCAGTACTTC.

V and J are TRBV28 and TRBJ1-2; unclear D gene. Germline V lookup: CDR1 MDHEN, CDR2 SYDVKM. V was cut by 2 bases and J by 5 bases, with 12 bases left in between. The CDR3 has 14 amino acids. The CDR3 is CASSLEGRKYGYTF. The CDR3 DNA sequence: TGTGCCAGCAGTTTAGAGGGAAGGAAATATGGCTACACCTTC.

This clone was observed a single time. CDR3 amino acids: CASSLVGSGGPYEQYF. CDR3 DNA sequence: TGTGCCAGCAGCTTGGTGGGTAGCGGGGGGCCCTACGAGCAGTACTTC. V and J are TRBV5-4 and TRBJ2-7; 10 bases line up with TRBD2. The CDR3 is 16 amino acids. Germline CDR1 and CDR2: SGHNT and YYREEE (reference sequence). With 0 bases clipped from V and 2 bases from J, the junction kept 5 bases outside the gene matches.

The CDR3 DNA sequence: TGTGCCAGCAGCCTACCCTCATATAAGGGAGTAGTCACAGATACGCAGTATTTT. As protein: CASSLPSYKGVVTDTQYF. V gene TRBV7-9 combines with J gene TRBJ2-3, with D possibly TRBD2 on 5 matching bases. The CDR3 is 18 residues long. Trimming removed 5 bases from V and 2 bases from J, with 23 bases in between. CDR1 SEHNR and CDR2 FQNEAQ come from the germline V gene (reference sequence).

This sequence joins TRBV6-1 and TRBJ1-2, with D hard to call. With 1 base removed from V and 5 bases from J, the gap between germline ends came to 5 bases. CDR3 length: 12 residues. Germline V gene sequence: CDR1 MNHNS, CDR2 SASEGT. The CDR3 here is CASSEVEYGYTF. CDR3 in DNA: TGTGCCAGCAGTGAAGTAGAATATGGCTACACCTTC.

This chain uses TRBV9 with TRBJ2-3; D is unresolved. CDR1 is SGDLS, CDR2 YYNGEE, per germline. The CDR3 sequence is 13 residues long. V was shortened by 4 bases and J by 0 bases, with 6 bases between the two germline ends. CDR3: CASSPPSTDTQYF. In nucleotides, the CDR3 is TGTGCCAGCAGCCCCCCGAGCACAGATACGCAGTATTTT.

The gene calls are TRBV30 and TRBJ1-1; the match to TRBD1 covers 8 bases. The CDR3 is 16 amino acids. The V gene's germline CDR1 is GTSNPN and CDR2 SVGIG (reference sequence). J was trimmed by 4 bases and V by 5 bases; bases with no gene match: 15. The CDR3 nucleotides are TGTGCCTGGGGACGCGTAACCCGAGACAGGGGCACTGAAGCTTTCTTT. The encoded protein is CAWGRVTRDRGTEAFF.

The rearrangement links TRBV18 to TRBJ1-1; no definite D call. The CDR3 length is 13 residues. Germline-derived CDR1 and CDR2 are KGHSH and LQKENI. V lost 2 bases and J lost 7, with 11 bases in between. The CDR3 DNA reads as TGTGCCAGCTCACCATTCGTAAGCAATGAAGCTTTCTTT. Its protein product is CASSPFVSNEAFF.

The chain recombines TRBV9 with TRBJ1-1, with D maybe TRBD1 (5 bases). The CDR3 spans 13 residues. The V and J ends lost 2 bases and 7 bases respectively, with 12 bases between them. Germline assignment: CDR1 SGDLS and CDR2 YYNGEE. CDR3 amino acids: CASSVGGTGEAFF. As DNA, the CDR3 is TGTGCCAGCAGCGTCGGAGGTACAGGTGAAGCTTTCTTT.

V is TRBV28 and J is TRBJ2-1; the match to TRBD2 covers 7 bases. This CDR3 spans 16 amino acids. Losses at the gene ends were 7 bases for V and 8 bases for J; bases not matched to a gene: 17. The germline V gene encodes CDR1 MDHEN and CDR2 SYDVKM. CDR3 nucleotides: TGTGCCAGCACCCTGAGGGGCGGGGGAGTTCTCCATGAGCAGTTCTTC. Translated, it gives CASTLRGGGVLHEQFF. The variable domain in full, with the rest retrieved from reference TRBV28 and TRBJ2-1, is DVKVTQSSRYLVKRTGEKVFLECVQDMDHENMFWYRQDPGLGLRLIYFSYDVKMKEKGDIPEGYSVSREKKERFSLILESASTNQTSMYLCASTLRGGGVLHEQFFGPGTRLTVL.